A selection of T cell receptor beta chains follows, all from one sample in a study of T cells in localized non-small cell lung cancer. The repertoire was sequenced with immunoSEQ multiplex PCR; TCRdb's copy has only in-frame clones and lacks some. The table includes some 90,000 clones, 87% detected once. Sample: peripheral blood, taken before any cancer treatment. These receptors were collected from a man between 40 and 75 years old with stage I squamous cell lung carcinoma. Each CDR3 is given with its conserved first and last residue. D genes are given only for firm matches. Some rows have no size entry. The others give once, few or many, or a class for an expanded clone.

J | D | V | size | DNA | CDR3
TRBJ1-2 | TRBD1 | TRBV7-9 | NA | TGTGCCAGCAGCGCGACCGGGACAGGGTTTTTGAATTACTATGGCTACACCTTC | CASSATGTGFLNYYGYTF
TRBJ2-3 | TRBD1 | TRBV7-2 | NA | TGTGCCAGCAGCTTGAGGACAGGGGGCAAGACAGATACGCAGTATTTT | CASSLRTGGKTDTQYF
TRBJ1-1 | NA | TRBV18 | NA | TGTGCCAGCTCACCAAAGGGGGTAGGGGACACTGAAGCTTTCTTT | CASSPKGVGDTEAFF
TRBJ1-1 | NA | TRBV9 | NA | TGTGCCAGCAGCGTAGCTACTAGCTCGGGCACTGAAGCTTTCTTT | CASSVATSSGTEAFF
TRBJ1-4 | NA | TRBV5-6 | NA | TGTGCCAGCAGCTTTACAGGGAGGGGAGGACTGTTTTTT | CASSFTGRGGLFF
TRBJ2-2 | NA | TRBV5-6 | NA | TGTGCCAGCAGCCCCGGGCGGACTGGGACGGCAAACACCGGGGAGCTGTTTTTT | CASSPGRTGTANTGELFF
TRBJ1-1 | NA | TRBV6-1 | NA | TGTGCCAGCAGCGTAAGAGGGACTGAAGCTTTCTTT | CASSVRGTEAFF
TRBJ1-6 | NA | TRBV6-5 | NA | TGTGCCAGCAGCGGGAGCTTATACTCACCCCTCCACTTT | CASSGSLYSPLHF
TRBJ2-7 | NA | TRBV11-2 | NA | TGTGCCAGCAGCTTAGGGTCAGGGAGAACCTACGAGCAGTACTTC | CASSLGSGRTYEQYF
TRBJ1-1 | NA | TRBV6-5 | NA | TGTGCCAGCAGTTGGTCTCCAGGTAACACTGAAGCTTTCTTT | CASSWSPGNTEAFF
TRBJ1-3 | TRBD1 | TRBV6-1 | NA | TGTGCCAGCAGTACACGACAGGGGACACTAAACACCATATATTTT | CASSTRQGTLNTIYF
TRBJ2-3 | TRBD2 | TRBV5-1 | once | TGCGCCAGCAGAATAGCGGGGGAGCGTACGCAGTATTTT | CASRIAGERTQYF
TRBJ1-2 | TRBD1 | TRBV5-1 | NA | TGCGCCAGCACCCCGAGCGGGACAGGGGAAGCGAGAGATGGCTACACCTTC | CASTPSGTGEARDGYTF
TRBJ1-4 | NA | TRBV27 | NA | TGTGCCAGCAGTCCTAAGTTCGCAACTAATGAAAAACTGTTTTTT | CASSPKFATNEKLFF
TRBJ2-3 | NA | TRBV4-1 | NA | TGCGCCAGCAGCCAAGAAAGCCCTGACGGGAGCACAGATACGCAGTATTTT | CASSQESPDGSTDTQYF
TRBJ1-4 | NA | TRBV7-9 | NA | TGTGCCAGCAGCTTGGGGGGATCGGCGAATGAAAAACTGTTTTTT | CASSLGGSANEKLFF
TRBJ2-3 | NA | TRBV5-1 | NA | TGCGCCAGCAGCTTGGCCAAGGGGACCGATACGCAGTATTTT | CASSLAKGTDTQYF
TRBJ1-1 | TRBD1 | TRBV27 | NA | TGTGTGAGCAGTTCATCAACTGGACAGGGAAGCACTGAAGCTTTCTTT | CVSSSSTGQGSTEAFF
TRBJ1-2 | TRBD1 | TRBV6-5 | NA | TGTGCCAGCAGGAGATCGACAGGGGTTGCCCGTGGCTACACCTTC | CASRRSTGVARGYTF
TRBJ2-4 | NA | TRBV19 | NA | TGTGCCAGTAGCTCAGCGTCTGTAGCCAAAAACATTCAGTACTTC | CASSSASVAKNIQYF